The rows below give T cell receptor beta chains drawn from one sample of a study of CD8+ T cells in alopecia areata. Some clones are missing from TCRdb's copy, which holds only in-frame ones; the method was immunoSEQ multiplex PCR. The table has some 130,000 clones, almost 50% seen once. Sequenced material: CD8+ T cells sorted from blood, taken at week 0. The receptor set was obtained from a human donor with alopecia areata. CDR3s include the opening cysteine and the closing phenylalanine or tryptophan. A D gene is named only where the DNA matches it firmly. Clone size appears in some rows only: once, few, many, or a class for an expanded clone.

cdr3_nt cdr3_aa clone_size j_call v_call d_call
TGTGCCATACTCCATCTCGGCAGGGCGAACACCGGGGAGCTGTTTTTT CAILHLGRANTGELFF few TRBJ2-2 TRBV2 .
TGTGCCAGCAGTGAACTAGCGGGGGGGCAAGAGACCCAGTACTTC CASSELAGGQETQYF many TRBJ2-5 TRBV6-1 TRBD2
TGCAGCGTTGAAGATCGGGGGGGTACAGATACGCAGTATTTT CSVEDRGGTDTQYF . TRBJ2-3 TRBV29-1 TRBD2
TGTGCCAGCAGCTTCCGTGGTAGGGGTGGCTATGGCTACACCTTC CASSFRGRGGYGYTF . TRBJ1-2 TRBV7-9 .
TGTGCCAGCAGCTTGGGACAGCACTACGAGCAGTACTTC CASSLGQHYEQYF . TRBJ2-7 TRBV13 TRBD1
TGCGCCAGCAGCCAAGATCGGGGGGCTGAAGCTTTCTTT CASSQDRGAEAFF . TRBJ1-1 TRBV4-3 .
TGTGCCAGCAGCTTTTATCGCTCGGGACAGGGCCCAATGAACACTGAAGCTTTCTTT CASSFYRSGQGPMNTEAFF few TRBJ1-1 TRBV7-8 TRBD1
TGTGCCAGCAGCCAAGATACTAGGCTCGGCTACACCTTC CASSQDTRLGYTF . TRBJ1-2 TRBV14 .
TGCGCCAGCAGCGCCCGATCCTACAATGAGCAGTTCTTC CASSARSYNEQFF . TRBJ2-1 TRBV4-1 .
TGCGCCAGCAGCGACTTGAGCGATACGCAGTATTTT CASSDLSDTQYF . TRBJ2-3 TRBV5-1 .
TGTGCCAGCAGCTTGGTGACTCATGAGCAGTTCTTC CASSLVTHEQFF . TRBJ2-1 TRBV5-6 .
TGCGCCAGCAGCTTCTCGGGACGGTTCTCCTACGAGCAGTACTTC CASSFSGRFSYEQYF . TRBJ2-7 TRBV5-1 .
TGTGCCAGCAGTTACTCAACTAGCGGGCTATACGAGCAGTACTTC CASSYSTSGLYEQYF few TRBJ2-7 TRBV6-5 TRBD2
TGTGCCAGTAGTATCGGGGCCGGCTCGGGGGACACCGGGGAGCTGTTTTTT CASSIGAGSGDTGELFF . TRBJ2-2 TRBV19 .
TGCGCCAGCAGCCAAGATGAGGGGACTGGGGCCAACGTCCTGACTTTC CASSQDEGTGANVLTF . TRBJ2-6 TRBV4-3 .
TGTGCCTGGAACGCCCGGGACAGGGAGTTGGATGAGCAGTTCTTC CAWNARDRELDEQFF . TRBJ2-1 TRBV30 TRBD1
TGTGCCAGCAGCTTAACGGGCGGTTGGGGACAGGACCAAGAGACCCAGTACTTC CASSLTGGWGQDQETQYF . TRBJ2-5 TRBV7-3 TRBD1
TGTGCCTGGACGTGGCGTGGCCTTGTGGGCGGGGAGCTGTTTTTT CAWTWRGLVGGELFF . TRBJ2-2 TRBV30 .
TGTGCCAGCAGTTTACTGGGGACAGGGATCCACGAGCAGTACTTC CASSLLGTGIHEQYF . TRBJ2-7 TRBV27 TRBD1
TGTGCCAGCAGTAATACATACGAGCAGTACTTC CASSNTYEQYF . TRBJ2-7 TRBV27 .
TGTGCCAGCAGCGTAGGCGGGGGGTTCACAGATACGCAGTATTTT CASSVGGGFTDTQYF . TRBJ2-3 TRBV9 TRBD2
TGTGCCAGCAGCTTACAGGGGGCGAGAGGCTATGGCTACACCTTC CASSLQGARGYGYTF . TRBJ1-2 TRBV7-9 TRBD1
TGTGCCTGGAGTGGGGGGGACAATCCACCCCTCCACTTT CAWSGGDNPPLHF . TRBJ1-6 TRBV30 .
TGTGCCAGCAGCGCTGACAGGGGGATCGGCATTCAGTACTTC CASSADRGIGIQYF few TRBJ2-4 TRBV9 TRBD1